This TCR beta chain was retrieved from a study of T cell repertoires in cytomegalovirus infection. The germline V and J ends were trimmed by 7 bases and 5 bases, with 12 bases remaining between them. Germline CDR1 SEHNR, CDR2 FQNEAQ (reference sequence). The CDR3 extends over 13 amino acids. With respect to this clonotype: No antigen is known for it.

TCRdb reprocessed the reads with MiXCR, giving one entry per CDR3 protein. This sample has 100,000 to 120,000 distinct CDR3 sequences, with over 30% found just once. The TCR comes from a human donor in good health (CMV status not recorded). Some clones in this sample may be carry-over from other donors' samples. This specimen was CD8+ T cells from cultured PBMCs, taken from culture after CMV antigen stimulation. V gene TRBV7-9 combines with J gene TRBJ2-1; D possibly matches TRBD1 or TRBD2 (5 bases each). CDR3 sequence: CASTRAGDNEQFF. The CDR3 DNA is TGTGCCAGCACCAGGGCGGGTGACAATGAGCAGTTCTTC.